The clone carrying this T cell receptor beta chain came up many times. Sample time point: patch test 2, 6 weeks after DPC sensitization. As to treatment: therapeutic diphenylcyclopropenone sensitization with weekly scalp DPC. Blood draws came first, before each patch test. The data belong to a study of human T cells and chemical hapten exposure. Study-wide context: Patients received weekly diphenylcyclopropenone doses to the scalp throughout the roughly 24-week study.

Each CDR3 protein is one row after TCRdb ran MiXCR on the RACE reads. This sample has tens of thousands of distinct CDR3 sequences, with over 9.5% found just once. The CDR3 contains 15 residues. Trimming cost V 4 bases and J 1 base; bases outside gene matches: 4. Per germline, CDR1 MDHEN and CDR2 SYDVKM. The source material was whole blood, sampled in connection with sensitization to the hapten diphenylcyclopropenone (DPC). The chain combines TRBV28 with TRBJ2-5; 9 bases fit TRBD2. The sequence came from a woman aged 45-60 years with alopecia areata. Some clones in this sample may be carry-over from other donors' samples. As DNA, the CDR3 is TGTGCCAGCAGTTCAGCGGGAGGCATCCAAGAGACCCAGTACTTC. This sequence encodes CASSSAGGIQETQYF. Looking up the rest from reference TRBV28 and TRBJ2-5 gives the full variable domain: DVKVTQSSRYLVKRTGEKVFLECVQDMDHENMFWYRQDPGLGLRLIYFSYDVKMKEKGDIPEGYSVSREKKERFSLILESASTNQTSMYLCASSSAGGIQETQYFGPGTRLLVL.